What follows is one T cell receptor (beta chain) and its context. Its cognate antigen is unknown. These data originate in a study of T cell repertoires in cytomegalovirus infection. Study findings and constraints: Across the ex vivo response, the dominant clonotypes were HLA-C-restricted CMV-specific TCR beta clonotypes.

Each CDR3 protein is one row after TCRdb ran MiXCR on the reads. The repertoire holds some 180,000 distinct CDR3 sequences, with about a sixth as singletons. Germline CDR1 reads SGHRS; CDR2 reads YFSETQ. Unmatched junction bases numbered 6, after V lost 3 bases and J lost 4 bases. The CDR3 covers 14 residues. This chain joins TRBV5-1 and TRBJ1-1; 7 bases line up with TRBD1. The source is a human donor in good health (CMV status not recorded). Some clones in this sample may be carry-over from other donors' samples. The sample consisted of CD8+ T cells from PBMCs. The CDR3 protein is CASSYYSGGTEAFF. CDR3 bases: TGCGCCAGCAGCTATTACTCAGGGGGCACTGAAGCTTTCTTT.